The rows below give T cell receptor beta chains drawn from one sample of a study of blood T cell repertoires in COVID-19. Sequenced by immunoSEQ multiplex PCR; TCRdb stores in-frame clones only, minus some. The sample includes 160,000 or so clones, 81% of them seen just once. Material for sequencing was peripheral blood. The receptors derive from a man in his 60s with active or convalescent COVID-19. Each CDR3 is given without its conserved first and last residue. A D gene is named only where the DNA matches it firmly.

v_gene	j_gene	d_gene	CDR3aa
TRBV9	TRBJ2-1	TRBD2	ASSPRLAGGQWNEQF
TRBV12-3/TRBV12-4	TRBJ1-2	.	ASTVDSYGYT
TRBV6-5	TRBJ1-1	TRBD1	ASSYDRAIDTEAF
TRBV7-2	TRBJ2-5	TRBD2	ASSPTRREAQETQY
TRBV5-4	TRBJ1-1	.	ASSLRGGAEAF
TRBV29-1	TRBJ1-3	.	SVDFREVSGNTIY
TRBV7-2	TRBJ2-3	.	ASSLVTRVPQNTQY
TRBV5-1	TRBJ2-7	.	ASREAALSYEQY
TRBV4-2	TRBJ2-1	TRBD2	ASSPELAGSGEQF
TRBV6-1	TRBJ1-6	.	ASSGAGRVSSYNSPLH
TRBV28	TRBJ1-1	.	ASSIEQGNTEAF